These 24 T cell receptor beta chains were sequenced from one sample in a study of early T cells in non-severe SARS-CoV-2 infection. TCRdb used MiXCR to reprocess the 5' RACE reads, holding one entry per CDR3 protein. The sample includes 48,000 or so distinct CDR3 sequences, 13% seen only once; the top ten take roughly 10%. Material: whole blood. The receptors were gathered from an adult who was a healthcare worker with PCR-confirmed SARS-CoV-2 infection or an uninfected control (not recorded which).

The chain couples TRBV7-8 to TRBJ1-1, with 8 positions matching TRBD1. In germline, CDR1 is SGHVS, CDR2 FQNEAQ. The trim removed 0 bases at V and 3 bases at J, leaving 6 bases unmatched. There are 16 residues in the CDR3. The chain's CDR3 is CASSLALNRGDTEAFF. DNA for the CDR3: TGTGCCAGCAGCTTAGCGTTGAACAGGGGGGACACTGAAGCTTTCTTT.

This clonotype appeared a few times. The chain carries TRBV7-2 and TRBJ2-2; 7 bases are a match to TRBD2. Per the germline V gene, CDR1 is SGHTA and CDR2 is FQGNSA. This CDR3 has 16 amino acids. With 5 bases clipped from V and 5 bases from J, the junction kept 11 bases outside the gene matches. The CDR3 is CASSPQVAGTTGELFF. The CDR3 nucleotides read TGTGCCAGCAGCCCCCAAGTAGCGGGTACGACCGGGGAGCTGTTTTTT.

In its sample, this clonotype was seen a few times. The gene calls are TRBV4-1 and TRBJ1-1, with D unclear. The germline gives CDR1 MGHRA, CDR2 YSYEKL. Trimming took 4 bases from V and 4 from J, leaving 13 bases between them. The CDR3 has 14 amino acids. Here the CDR3 reads CASSRSGVGTEAFF. CDR3 nucleotide sequence: TGCGCCAGCAGCCGGTCTGGGGTAGGCACTGAAGCTTTCTTT.

V is TRBV20-1 and J is TRBJ2-5; 7 nucleotides agree with TRBD2. Trimming took 2 bases from V and 1 from J; bases not matched to a gene: 13. Germline-derived CDR1 and CDR2 are DFQATT and SNEGSKA (reference sequence). The CDR3 is 17 amino acids. CDR3 sequence: CSARFMAGVPLQETQYF. The CDR3 DNA sequence: TGCAGTGCTAGATTCATGGCGGGAGTTCCTCTCCAAGAGACCCAGTACTTC.

In this sample, this clonotype turned up a few times. The chain links TRBV29-1 to TRBJ1-1, with D uncertain. This CDR3 has 12 residues. CDR1 and CDR2 (germline): SQVTM, ANQGSEA. V was pared by 7 bases and J by 1 base, with 10 bases between. CDR3 nucleotide sequence: TGCAGCGCCGGCGGGCGGAACACTGAAGCTTTCTTT. Translation gives CSAGGRNTEAFF.

This clonotype turned up a few times. The rearrangement links TRBV6-4 to TRBJ2-7; a possible D gene is TRBD1 (6 bases). This CDR3 region has 16 residues. Trimming removed 0 bases at V and 6 bases at J, with 18 bases between. From germline, CDR1 is MRHNA and CDR2 SNTAGT. The CDR3 loop reads CASSDSIQGSRIEQYF. CDR3 nucleotide sequence: TGTGCCAGCAGTGACTCGATACAGGGCTCACGTATCGAGCAGTACTTC.

This clonotype showed up many times. The rearrangement links TRBV18 to TRBJ2-1; 7 bases match TRBD1. CDR3 size: 15 residues. Germline CDR1 and CDR2: KGHSH and LQKENI. Germline trimming cut 3 bases from V and 4 bases from J; bases unmatched to any gene: 6. CDR3 sequence: CASSPQGTVYNEQFF. The CDR3 bases are TGTGCCAGCTCACCGCAAGGGACAGTTTACAATGAGCAGTTCTTC. The entire variable domain, with the rest obtained from reference TRBV18 and TRBJ2-1, is as follows: NAGVMQNPRHLVRRRGQEARLRCSPMKGHSHVYWYRQLPEEGLKFMVYLQKENIIDESGMPKERFSAEFPKEGPSILRIQQVVRGDSAAYFCASSPQGTVYNEQFFGPGTRLTVL.

This clonotype was recorded only once. J is TRBJ2-1 and V is TRBV5-1; the match to TRBD2 covers 13 bases. There are 19 residues in the CDR3. V was clipped by 3 bases and J by 0 bases; unmatched bases: 9. From germline, CDR1 is SGHRS and CDR2 YFSETQ. CDR3 nucleotides: TGCGCCAGCAGCTCGATTTTAACTAGCGGGAGGGCCTCCTACAATGAGCAGTTCTTC. Translating it yields CASSSILTSGRASYNEQFF.

This clonotype showed up just a few times. The chain recombines TRBV5-1 with TRBJ2-7; the D gene is possibly TRBD1 (6 bases). CDR1 is SGHRS, CDR2 YFSETQ, per germline. The CDR3 runs to 14 residues. V lost 1 base, J lost 4 bases, and 12 bases lay in between. The CDR3 DNA reads TGCGCCAGCAGCTTGCTACAGGGAGCGTACGAGCAGTACTTC. Protein: CASSLLQGAYEQYF.

This clonotype appeared once. J is TRBJ1-1 and V is TRBV12-3 or TRBV12-4; no clear D. CDR3 length: 18 residues. V lost 3 bases, J lost 4 bases, and 24 bases lay in between. CDR3 DNA sequence: TGTGCCAGCAGTTTTGTCCTCGCGACAAGGAGGGTGGGCACTGAAGCTTTCTTT. Protein sequence: CASSFVLATRRVGTEAFF.

This clonotype has ten or more counts. The chain couples TRBV6-1 to TRBJ1-5, with D uncertain. The CDR3 extends over 13 amino acids. The V gene lost 2 bases and the J gene lost 4 bases, with 6 bases spanning the gap. Germline CDR1 and CDR2: MNHNS and SASEGT. The CDR3 bases are TGTGCCAGCAGTGAATCCAGTAATCAGCCCCAGCATTTT. Residues: CASSESSNQPQHF.

The V call is TRBV30, the J call TRBJ2-3; D is undetermined. Germline V gene data show CDR1 as GTSNPN and CDR2 as SVGIG (reference sequence). Trimming removed 5 bases from V and 2 bases from J, with 11 bases in between. CDR3 length: 13 amino acids. The CDR3 DNA sequence: TGTGCCTGGGTGATGCACTCCACAGATACGCAGTATTTT. Protein sequence: CAWVMHSTDTQYF.

This clonotype has just a few counts. J is TRBJ1-2 and V is TRBV20-1, with 10 bases fitting TRBD1. Unmatched junction bases numbered 10, after V lost 3 bases and J lost 0 bases. Looked up from germline, CDR1 is DFQATT and CDR2 is SNEGSKA (reference sequence). The CDR3 covers 17 residues. In DNA, the CDR3 is TGCAGTGCTAGCGGGACTGGGACAGGGGCTTCTAACTATGGCTACACCTTC. This sequence encodes CSASGTGTGASNYGYTF.

This clonotype was observed at least ten times. The rearrangement joins TRBV19 to TRBJ2-2; a possible D gene is TRBD2 (6 bases). Trimming cost V 0 bases and J 7 bases, with 15 bases left between them. Germline loops: CDR1 LNHDA, CDR2 SQIVND (reference sequence). This CDR3 comprises 16 residues. CDR3 coding DNA: TGTGCCAGTAGTATAGAGAGTAGCGGAAAAATCGGGGAGCTGTTTTTT. Translation gives CASSIESSGKIGELFF.

In this sample, this clonotype turned up many times. The chain uses TRBV5-1 and TRBJ2-3, with 15 bases that match TRBD2. Germline-derived CDR1 and CDR2 are SGHRS and YFSETQ. The CDR3 is made up of 16 amino acids. J lost 6 bases, V lost 2 bases, and 4 bases had no gene match. In nucleotides, the CDR3 is TGCGCCAGCAGCTTCATCGGACTAGCGGGAGGGGATACGCAGTATTTT. Protein: CASSFIGLAGGDTQYF.

The table lists this clonotype with many counts. The chain has TRBV2 and TRBJ1-2; TRBD1 might be the D (6 bases). Germline V gene data show CDR1 as SNHLY and CDR2 as FYNNEI. CDR3 length equals 11 residues. V shed 8 bases and J shed 8 bases, with 12 bases lying between them. The CDR3 region is CASSWDTGYTF. The DNA of the CDR3 is TGTGCCAGCTCCTGGGACACCGGCTACACCTTC.

This clonotype was seen a few times. The chain is built from TRBV5-5 and TRBJ1-6, with TRBD1 identical over 8 bases. Per germline, CDR1 SGHKS and CDR2 YYEKEE (reference sequence). Germline trimming cut 5 bases from V and 0 bases from J; bases unmatched to any gene: 7. CDR3 length: 17 residues. In DNA, the CDR3 is TGTGCCAGCAGACATTGGACAGGGAGCTCCTATAATTCACCCCTCCACTTT. This codes for CASRHWTGSSYNSPLHF.

The chain joins TRBV28 to TRBJ2-3, with a weak D call TRBD2 (6 bases). The CDR3 length is 18 residues. Trimming left V 3 bases short and J 0 bases short, with 19 bases between. Germline assignment: CDR1 MDHEN and CDR2 SYDVKM. CDR3 DNA: TGTGCCAGCAGTTTGATGGGGGTTAGCGGATCTAGCACAGATACGCAGTATTTT. It codes for CASSLMGVSGSSTDTQYF.

Only a few counts were recorded for this clonotype. This sequence joins TRBV12-3 or TRBV12-4 and TRBJ1-2; D is unresolved. Trimming removed 0 bases at V and 4 bases at J, with 15 bases between. CDR3 length equals 16 residues. The CDR3 bases are TGTGCCAGCAGTTTAGCAGTGGGGTCTAACTCCTATGGCTACACCTTC. Residues: CASSLAVGSNSYGYTF.

The sample holds a few counts of this clonotype. The chain carries TRBV29-1 and TRBJ2-2; no definite D call. V dropped 7 bases and J dropped 0 bases, with 18 bases sitting between them. CDR1 and CDR2 (germline): SQVTM, ANQGSEA. The CDR3 length is 16 residues. The CDR3 here is CSAWASKGTNTGELFF. The CDR3 DNA sequence: TGCAGCGCCTGGGCCTCCAAGGGAACGAACACCGGGGAGCTGTTTTTT.

This clonotype was counted ten times or more. J is TRBJ2-1 and V is TRBV6-1; the match to TRBD2 covers 10 bases. The CDR3 spans 16 residues. CDR1 is MNHNS and CDR2 is SASEGT in the germline V gene. J was trimmed by 7 bases and V by 7 bases; bases with no gene match: 13. The CDR3: CASTTQREGRTNEQFF. CDR3 bases: TGTGCCAGCACTACCCAGCGGGAGGGCCGGACGAATGAGCAGTTCTTC.

In this sample, this clonotype turned up many times. V usage is TRBV20-1 and J usage is TRBJ2-7; TRBD1 or TRBD2 may be the D gene (5 bases each). The CDR3 has 12 residues. Trimming cost V 6 bases and J 2 bases, with 11 bases left between them. Germline CDR1 and CDR2: DFQATT and SNEGSKA (reference sequence). The CDR3 bases are TGCAGTGCCAGGGACCAAACCTACGAGCAGTACTTC. Amino acids: CSARDQTYEQYF.

This clonotype was counted between two and nine times. V is TRBV7-8 and J is TRBJ2-4; possible D gene TRBD2, 5 bases. CDR1 SGHVS and CDR2 FQNEAQ come from the germline V gene. V dropped 2 bases and J dropped 2 bases, with 7 bases sitting between them. The CDR3 consists of 14 residues. In DNA form, the CDR3 reads TGTGCCAGCAGCTTACGGGAAACCAAAAACATTCAGTACTTC. Amino acid sequence: CASSLRETKNIQYF.

Ten or more counts support this clonotype. The genes are TRBV5-1 and TRBJ1-1; tentative D call: TRBD1 (6 bases). Trimming removed 0 bases at V and 5 bases at J, with 11 bases between. Germline assignment: CDR1 SGHRS and CDR2 YFSETQ. The CDR3 spans 14 residues. The chain's CDR3 is CASSLDRAGTEAFF. CDR3 nucleotide sequence: TGCGCCAGCAGCTTGGACAGGGCCGGGACTGAAGCTTTCTTT.